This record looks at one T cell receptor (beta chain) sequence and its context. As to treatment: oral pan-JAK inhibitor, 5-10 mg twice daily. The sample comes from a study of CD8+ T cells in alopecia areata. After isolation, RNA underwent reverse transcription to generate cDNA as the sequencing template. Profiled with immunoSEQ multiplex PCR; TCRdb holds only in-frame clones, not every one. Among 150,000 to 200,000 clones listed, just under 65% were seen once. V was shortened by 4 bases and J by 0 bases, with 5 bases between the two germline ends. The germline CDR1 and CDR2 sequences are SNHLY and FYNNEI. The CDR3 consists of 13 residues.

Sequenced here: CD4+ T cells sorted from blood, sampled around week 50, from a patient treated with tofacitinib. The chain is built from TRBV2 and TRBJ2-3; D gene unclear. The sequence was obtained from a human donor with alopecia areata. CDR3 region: CASSAASTDTQYF. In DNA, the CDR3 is TGTGCCAGCAGTGCTGCTAGCACAGATACGCAGTATTTT. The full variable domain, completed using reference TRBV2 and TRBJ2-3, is EPEVTQTPSHQVTQMGQEVILRCVPISNHLYFYWYRQILGQKVEFLVSFYNNEISEKSEIFDDQFSVERPDGSNFTLKIRSTKLEDSAMYFCASSAASTDTQYFGPGTRLTVL.